A single count supports the clone carrying this T cell receptor beta chain. The source of the sample is a study of shared clonotypes between healthy human individuals. The CDR3 consists of 15 residues. Losses at the gene ends were 5 bases for V and 2 bases for J; bases not matched to a gene: 7. Germline V gene data show CDR1 as KGHSH and CDR2 as LQKENI. Per the authors' pipeline: ImmunoSEQ gave junction-only sequences without quality scores, so filtering differed. The table came from immunoSEQ multiplex PCR; TCRdb's copy has only in-frame clones and leaves some out. That table gives V, J and clone size, and the DNA gave D and trimming. Here the sample spans about half a million clones, almost 80% being singletons.

The V call is TRBV18, the J call TRBJ2-7; 9 bases line up with TRBD2. The TCR sequence derives from a woman aged 40 to 50 in good health. Some clones in this sample may be carry-over from other donors' samples. The sample taken for sequencing was PBMCs. Here the CDR3 reads CASSSTSGQPYEQYF. CDR3 in DNA: TGTGCCAGCTCATCAACTAGCGGGCAGCCCTACGAGCAGTACTTC.